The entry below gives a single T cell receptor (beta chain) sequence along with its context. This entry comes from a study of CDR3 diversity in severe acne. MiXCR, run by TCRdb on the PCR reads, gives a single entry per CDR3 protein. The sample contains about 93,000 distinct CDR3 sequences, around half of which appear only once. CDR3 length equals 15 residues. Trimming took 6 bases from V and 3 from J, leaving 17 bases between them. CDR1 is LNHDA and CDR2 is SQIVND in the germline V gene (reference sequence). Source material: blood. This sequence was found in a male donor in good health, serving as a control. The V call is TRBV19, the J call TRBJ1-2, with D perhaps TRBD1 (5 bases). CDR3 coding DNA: TGTGCCAGTAGGCGAGTAAGGCAGGGTGACTATGGCTACACCTTC. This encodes CASRRVRQGDYGYTF.